A selection of T cell receptor beta chains follows, all from one sample in a study of identifying expanded T cells in peripheral blood. Only in-frame clones appear in the TCRdb table, and some are missing; sequencing was by immunoSEQ multiplex PCR. The table lists fewer than 80,000 clones, about four fifths of them singletons. Sequenced input: blood. The receptors shown here come from a person aged 18 to 75 in good health. Each CDR3 is given with its conserved first and last residue. The size field is filled for only some rows; it gives once, few, many or a size class.

J gene | clone size | V gene | CDR3 protein
TRBJ1-2 | - | TRBV27 | CASSPQPGGLGYGYTF
TRBJ1-1 | - | TRBV5-1 | CASSLATNTEAFF
TRBJ2-3 | - | TRBV6-6 | CASLTSGGADTQYF
TRBJ1-4 | - | TRBV5-6 | CASSLRREKLFF
TRBJ2-1 | - | TRBV18 | CASSSAGHEQFF
TRBJ2-7 | - | TRBV11-3 | CASTPTGIGEQYF
TRBJ1-2 | - | TRBV2 | CASSGGGGANYGYTF
TRBJ2-1 | once | TRBV21-1 | CASSCPGTGNEQFF
TRBJ2-3 | - | TRBV18 | CASSFFTDTQYF
TRBJ1-1 | - | TRBV9 | CASSIDSLTEAFF
TRBJ1-2 | - | TRBV5-1 | CASSLLPGSADGYTF
TRBJ1-1 | - | TRBV7-9 | CASSSPSGTGEAFF
TRBJ1-1 | - | TRBV5-6 | CASSLWGTRGDTEAFF
TRBJ1-2 | few | TRBV5-4 | CASSPGGDNYGYTF
TRBJ2-7 | - | TRBV7-2 | CASSRDREDEQYF
TRBJ2-5 | - | TRBV9 | CASSVGPRRQETQYF
TRBJ2-5 | once | TRBV5-8 | CASSPGWQGSETQYF
TRBJ2-3 | - | TRBV7-2 | CASSSRTGLAGASTDTQYF
TRBJ2-1 | - | TRBV11-2 | CASSLSRSGEQFF
TRBJ1-6 | - | TRBV2 | CASSDFSPLHF
TRBJ2-3 | once | TRBV19 | CASSIVVGQGAPDTQYF
TRBJ2-2 | - | TRBV6-5 | CASRPTQGATGELFF
TRBJ1-1 | - | TRBV19 | CASSIVGTANTEAFF
TRBJ2-5 | - | TRBV2 | CASIGRDQYF
TRBJ1-6 | once | TRBV4-3 | CASSQDMDSPLHF
TRBJ2-1 | - | TRBV6-1 | CASSEVGVGNEQFF
TRBJ2-1 | - | TRBV11-2 | CASSLQRVSYNEQFF
TRBJ2-7 | once | TRBV6-1 | CASTKQGGYEQYF
TRBJ2-7 | once | TRBV30 | CAWSGRRDGPGEQYF
TRBJ2-7 | - | TRBV5-4 | CASSFSHYDEQYF